A single sample gave rise to the 6 T cell receptor beta chains below, sequenced in a study of memory CD4+ T cells and cytomegalovirus serostatus. Single viable CD3+CD4+CD8-CD45RO+ cells were sorted as the memory CD4+ T cells. TCRdb's copy holds only in-frame clones and misses some; the assay was immunoSEQ multiplex PCR. The table records tens of thousands of clones, roughly 78% of them present only once. Material: memory CD4+ T cells from blood. These receptor sequences come from an adult in good health and CMV-seronegative.

J is TRBJ1-1 and V is TRBV5-4; the D is unclear. The length of the CDR3 is 14 residues. Germline V lookup: CDR1 SGHNT, CDR2 YYREEE (reference sequence). V was cut by 3 bases and J by 1 base, with 10 bases left in between. The CDR3 bases are TGTGCCAGCAGCTCTGGAAGGCAGAACACTGAAGCTTTCTTT. It codes for CASSSGRQNTEAFF.

The J gene is TRBJ1-1, the V gene TRBV11-2; D is unclear. Trimming took off 4 bases at V and 0 bases at J, with 15 bases between the two ends. The V gene's germline CDR1 is SGHAT and CDR2 FQNNGV. The CDR3 length is 16 residues. The CDR3 region has the DNA TGTGCCAGCAGCTCTCGTCCAGACTCAGTGAACACTGAAGCTTTCTTT. Amino acid sequence: CASSSRPDSVNTEAFF. Variable domain in full (rest from reference TRBV11-2 and TRBJ1-1): EAGVAQSPRYKIIEKRQSVAFWCNPISGHATLYWYQQILGQGPKLLIQFQNNGVVDDSQLPKDRFSAERLKGVDSTLKIQPAKLEDSAVYLCASSSRPDSVNTEAFFGQGTRLTVV.

This clone was seen a few times. V is TRBV6-1 and J is TRBJ1-2; D is ambiguous. Trimming took 6 bases from V and 1 from J, leaving 12 bases between them. Germline CDR1 is MNHNS and CDR2 is SASEGT. CDR3 length: 14 amino acids. CDR3 DNA: TGTGCCAGCAGGGTTCCAGGTCTTAACTATGGCTACACCTTC. Translation: CASRVPGLNYGYTF.

This clone was seen just once. The chain uses TRBV30 and TRBJ2-1; D not resolved. Between the trimmed V and J ends, which lost 8 bases and 6 bases, there was a span of 14 bases. Germline values: CDR1 GTSNPN, CDR2 SVGIG (reference sequence). The CDR3 has 12 residues. CDR3 sequence: CARSHLPNEQFF. Written as DNA, the CDR3 is TGTGCCAGATCTCATCTGCCCAATGAGCAGTTCTTC.

This clone was counted between two and nine times. The gene calls are TRBV19 and TRBJ2-6; 8 bases are shared with TRBD1. With V trimmed by 4 bases and J by 1 base, 6 bases remained unmatched. This CDR3 comprises 17 residues. CDR1 LNHDA and CDR2 SQIVND come from the germline V gene (reference sequence). CDR3 in DNA: TGTGCCAGTAGTAAGGGACAGGCAATTTCTGGGGCCAACGTCCTGACTTTC. Translation: CASSKGQAISGANVLTF.

This clone has only one observation. The V call is TRBV7-2, the J call TRBJ1-1; D is perhaps TRBD1 (6 bases). The CDR3 is made up of 14 amino acids. Per the germline V gene, CDR1 is SGHTA and CDR2 is FQGNSA. V lost 3 bases and J 2 bases, leaving 10 bases between the germline ends. The chain's CDR3 is CASSLTTGNTEAFF. The CDR3 nucleotides are TGTGCCAGCAGCTTGACGACAGGAAACACTGAAGCTTTCTTT.